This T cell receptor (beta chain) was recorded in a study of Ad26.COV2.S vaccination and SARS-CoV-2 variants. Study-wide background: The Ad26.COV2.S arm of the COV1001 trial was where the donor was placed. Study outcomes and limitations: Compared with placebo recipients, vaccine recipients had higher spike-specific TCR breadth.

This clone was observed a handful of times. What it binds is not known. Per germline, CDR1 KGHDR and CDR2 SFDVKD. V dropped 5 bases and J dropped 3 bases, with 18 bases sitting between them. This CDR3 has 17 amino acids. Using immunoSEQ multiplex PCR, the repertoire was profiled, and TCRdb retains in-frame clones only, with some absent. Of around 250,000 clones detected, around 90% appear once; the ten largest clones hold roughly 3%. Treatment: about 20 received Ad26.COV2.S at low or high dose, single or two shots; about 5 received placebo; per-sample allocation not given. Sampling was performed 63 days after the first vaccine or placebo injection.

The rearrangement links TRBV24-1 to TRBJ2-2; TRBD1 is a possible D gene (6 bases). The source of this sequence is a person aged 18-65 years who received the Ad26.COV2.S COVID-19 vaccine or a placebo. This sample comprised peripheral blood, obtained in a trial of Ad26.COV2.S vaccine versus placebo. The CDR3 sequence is CATSAHSDSWDTGELFF. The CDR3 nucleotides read TGTGCCACCAGTGCGCACTCGGACAGTTGGGACACCGGGGAGCTGTTTTTT.